Sequencing of this TCR beta chain was carried out in a study of blood T cell repertoires in COVID-19. Study at large: Nucleic acid was either cDNA or gDNA, and it came from T cells, B-cell-depleted T cells, or PBMCs.

During active infection, Seattle patients enrolled and were then monitored through disease. Trimming removed 7 bases from V and 4 bases from J; junction bases left unmatched: 5. This CDR3 is 13 amino acids long. In the original analysis: Researchers report that nucleated cell counts were estimated from reference gene primer amplification. Clones were read by immunoSEQ multiplex PCR, and TCRdb kept only the in-frame ones, dropping some. The D gene and trimming were derived from the DNA, and the V and J assignments and clone size from that table. Of 250,000 to 300,000 clones in the sample, 85% to 90% were seen once.

The rearrangement links TRBV12-3 or TRBV12-4 to TRBJ2-3, with 7 bases identical to TRBD2. This TCR came from a woman aged 25 to 39 with COVID-19, enrolled during active disease. The source material was peripheral blood. CDR3 DNA sequence: TGTGCCAGCACCTTGGGGGGGGCAGATACGCAGTATTTT. Translated: CASTLGGADTQYF.